A selection of T cell receptor beta chains follows, all from one sample in a study of blood T cell repertoires in COVID-19. The repertoire was sequenced with immunoSEQ multiplex PCR; TCRdb's copy has only in-frame clones and lacks some. The table shows 200,000 or so clones, with 80% to 85% occurring only once. Sequenced: peripheral blood. Receptor source: a woman aged 30 to 39 with acute or convalescent COVID-19. Each CDR3 is given without its conserved first and last residue. Each record gives: J gene, V gene, CDR3 protein.

J gene: TRBJ2-3
V gene: TRBV15
CDR3 protein: ATSSHQGARTDTQY

J gene: TRBJ1-6
V gene: TRBV2
CDR3 protein: ASSSGQFNNSPLH

J gene: TRBJ2-1
V gene: TRBV7-6
CDR3 protein: ASSLGQPGTKNEQF

J gene: TRBJ2-5
V gene: TRBV6-5
CDR3 protein: ASRGGGMGTQY

J gene: TRBJ2-5
V gene: TRBV2
CDR3 protein: ASSEWSQETQY

J gene: TRBJ1-5
V gene: TRBV11-2
CDR3 protein: ASSLGGSGQPQH

J gene: TRBJ1-2
V gene: TRBV5-1
CDR3 protein: ASSLGGPDGYT

J gene: TRBJ2-1
V gene: TRBV27
CDR3 protein: ASSWDRGINEQF

J gene: TRBJ2-1
V gene: TRBV18
CDR3 protein: ASSPPGWDRRVHEQF

J gene: TRBJ1-1
V gene: TRBV11-3
CDR3 protein: ASSLNPRTGFMNTEAF

J gene: TRBJ1-3
V gene: TRBV5-4
CDR3 protein: ASSLAGGYGNTIY

J gene: TRBJ2-7
V gene: TRBV27
CDR3 protein: ASRPALGQAYEQY

J gene: TRBJ1-5
V gene: TRBV5-8
CDR3 protein: ASSPTGSRNQPQH

J gene: TRBJ2-7
V gene: TRBV6-5
CDR3 protein: ASSYIGGTGPYEQY

J gene: TRBJ2-7
V gene: TRBV27
CDR3 protein: ASSLNRAGAEQY

J gene: TRBJ2-5
V gene: TRBV5-1
CDR3 protein: ASSPGNYQQETQY

J gene: TRBJ1-2
V gene: TRBV7-2
CDR3 protein: ASGPTRQGLDYGYT

J gene: TRBJ1-1
V gene: TRBV13
CDR3 protein: ASSLNLAAIAF

J gene: TRBJ2-1
V gene: TRBV18
CDR3 protein: ASSPPGAGVLHEQF

J gene: TRBJ2-3
V gene: TRBV10-3
CDR3 protein: AIRGTVGDTQY

J gene: TRBJ1-5
V gene: TRBV30
CDR3 protein: AWAGTGGQPQH

J gene: TRBJ2-7
V gene: TRBV7-2
CDR3 protein: ASSLLRGGSEQY

J gene: TRBJ1-2
V gene: TRBV9
CDR3 protein: ASLTGTGSYT

J gene: TRBJ1-1
V gene: TRBV28
CDR3 protein: ASSPGGATVRTEAF

J gene: TRBJ2-7
V gene: TRBV29-1
CDR3 protein: SVLTSGNYEQY

J gene: TRBJ2-1
V gene: TRBV11-1
CDR3 protein: ASSFAGSSYNEQF

J gene: TRBJ2-7
V gene: TRBV19
CDR3 protein: ASSFRLAGIYEQY

J gene: TRBJ1-2
V gene: TRBV5-1
CDR3 protein: ASSLASPNGYT

J gene: TRBJ2-7
V gene: TRBV6-5
CDR3 protein: ASTLGGRQY

J gene: TRBJ2-5
V gene: TRBV7-9
CDR3 protein: ASSFGSGRVETQY

J gene: TRBJ1-2
V gene: TRBV10-3
CDR3 protein: AILGQGAVGYT

J gene: TRBJ1-2
V gene: TRBV9
CDR3 protein: ASSPTWGDRRSYT